This is a list of T cell receptor beta chains from one sample in a study of cytomegalovirus exposure and HLA in healthy donors. Using immunoSEQ multiplex PCR, the repertoire was profiled, and TCRdb retains in-frame clones only, with some absent. The table gives fewer than 100,000 clones; the top ten clones make up over 1.2% of it. Sequences were obtained from PBMCs. The receptor set was obtained from a woman aged 55-69 years in good health and CMV-seronegative. The conserved cysteine and the conserved F or W are not part of the CDR3 here. The D gene is left open where the match is weak.

J,V,D,CDR3
TRBJ2-7,TRBV28,TRBD1,ASSKTGGSIYEQY
TRBJ2-2,TRBV10-3,TRBD2,ATKLAENTGELF
TRBJ2-7,TRBV27,TRBD2,ASSRSGMDYEQY
TRBJ2-5,TRBV4-2,.,ASSQGAQGGIQETQY
TRBJ1-2,TRBV28,TRBD1,ASSHRTGGNYGYT
TRBJ1-5,TRBV19,TRBD1,ASSPQGGGNQPQH
TRBJ1-5,TRBV19,TRBD1,ASSDRGVGQPQH
TRBJ1-5,TRBV6-1,.,ASSEVRDALGNQPQH
TRBJ2-3,TRBV28,TRBD2,ASSSPTSGRTDTQY
TRBJ2-5,TRBV6-1,.,ASSATYQETQY
TRBJ1-1,TRBV18,.,ASSPQVKGDTEAF
TRBJ2-2,TRBV5-8,.,ASIIIGGTGELF
.,TRBV5-1,TRBD2,ASSSEGLAGSEQY
TRBJ2-3,TRBV10-1,TRBD1,ASRGQGKDTQY
TRBJ1-2,TRBV7-9,.,ASSPSSFYGYT
.,TRBV4-3,.,ASSQYGGAYEQY
TRBJ2-1,TRBV11-3,.,ASSQDGSSYNEQF
TRBJ2-1,TRBV27,.,ASSKTRDSYNEQF
TRBJ2-1,TRBV9,.,ASSVPRDKENNEQF
TRBJ2-3,TRBV6-6,TRBD2,ASRTSGRSPQY
TRBJ2-7,TRBV29-1,TRBD2,SVEGLRGRGEQY
.,TRBV7-8,.,ASSLAWVASSYEQY
TRBJ2-5,TRBV7-8,TRBD1,ASRTGLQETQY
TRBJ2-7,TRBV20-1,.,SASRGNEQY
TRBJ2-5,TRBV2,TRBD2,ASSALAGGGKQY
TRBJ2-3,TRBV4-1,.,ASSQGEVPQY
TRBJ2-7,TRBV7-6,.,ASSPGVTYEQY
TRBJ2-5,TRBV7-9,TRBD1,ASSLQGGVQETQY
TRBJ1-2,TRBV28,TRBD1,ASSLGTGAGDGYT
TRBJ2-3,TRBV7-2,TRBD2,ASSLIAGPDTQY
TRBJ2-2,TRBV6-1,.,ASSEASVGELF
TRBJ2-5,TRBV7-9,.,ASALREREETQY
TRBJ2-2,TRBV27,.,ASSLSGGLSTGELF
TRBJ1-2,TRBV4-2,.,ASSQDRQRRNGYT
TRBJ1-2,TRBV10-3,.,AISREVAGGYT
TRBJ2-7,TRBV4-3,TRBD1,ASSPTDRGLYEQY
TRBJ1-5,TRBV5-1,TRBD1,ASSLEGDRGQPQH
TRBJ2-7,TRBV6-1,TRBD1,ASRRQGSYEQY
TRBJ2-5,TRBV6-4,TRBD2,ASSDGSGGQETQY
TRBJ1-1,TRBV18,TRBD1,ASSPDREIFEAF
TRBJ1-5,TRBV27,TRBD1,ASRPSGQGGQPQH
TRBJ2-1,TRBV15,.,ATSEGSEQF
TRBJ2-7,TRBV7-9,.,ASSLGQVSSYEQY
.,TRBV11-3,TRBD2,ASSLAAGTSGSYEQY
TRBJ2-5,TRBV2,.,ASKGFGGETQY